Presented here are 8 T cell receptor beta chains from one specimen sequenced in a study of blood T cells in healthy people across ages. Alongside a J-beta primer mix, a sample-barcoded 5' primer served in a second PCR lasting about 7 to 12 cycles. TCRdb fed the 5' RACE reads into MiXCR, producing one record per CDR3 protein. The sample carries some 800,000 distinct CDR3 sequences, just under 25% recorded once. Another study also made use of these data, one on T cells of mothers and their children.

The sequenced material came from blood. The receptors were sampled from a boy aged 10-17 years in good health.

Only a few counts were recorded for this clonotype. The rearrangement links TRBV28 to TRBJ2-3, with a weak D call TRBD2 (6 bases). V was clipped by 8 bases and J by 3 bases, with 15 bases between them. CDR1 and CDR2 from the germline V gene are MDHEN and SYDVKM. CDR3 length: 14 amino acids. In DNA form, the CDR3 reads TGTGCCAGCGCCTCGGCGGGACCTACAGATACGCAGTATTTT. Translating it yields CASASAGPTDTQYF.

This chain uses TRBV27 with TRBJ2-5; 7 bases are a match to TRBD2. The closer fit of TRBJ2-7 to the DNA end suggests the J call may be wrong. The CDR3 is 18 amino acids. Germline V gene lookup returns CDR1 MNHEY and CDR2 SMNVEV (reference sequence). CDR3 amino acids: CASSLSGGMGPSFDEQYF. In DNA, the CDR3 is TGTGCCAGCAGTTTATCGGGGGGGATGGGCCCCTCCTTTGACGAGCAGTACTTC.

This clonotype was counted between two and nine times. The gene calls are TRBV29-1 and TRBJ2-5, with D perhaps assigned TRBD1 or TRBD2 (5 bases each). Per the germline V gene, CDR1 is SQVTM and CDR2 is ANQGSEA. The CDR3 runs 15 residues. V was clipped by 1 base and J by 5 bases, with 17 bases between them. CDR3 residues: CSVEVNSAGTETQYF. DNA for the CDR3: TGCAGCGTTGAAGTGAATTCAGCAGGGACCGAGACCCAGTACTTC. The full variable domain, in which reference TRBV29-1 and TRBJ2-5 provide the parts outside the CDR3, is SAVISQKPSRDICQRGTSLTIQCQVDSQVTMMFWYRQQPGQSLTLIATANQGSEATYESGFVIDKFPISRPNLTFSTLTVSNMSPEDSSIYLCSVEVNSAGTETQYFGPGTRLLVL.

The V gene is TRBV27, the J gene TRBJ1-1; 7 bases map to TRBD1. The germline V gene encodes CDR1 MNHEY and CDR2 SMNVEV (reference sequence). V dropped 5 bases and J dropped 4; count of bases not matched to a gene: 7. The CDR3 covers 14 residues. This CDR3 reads CASSGQQGFTEAFF. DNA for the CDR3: TGTGCCAGCAGTGGCCAACAGGGGTTCACTGAAGCTTTCTTT.

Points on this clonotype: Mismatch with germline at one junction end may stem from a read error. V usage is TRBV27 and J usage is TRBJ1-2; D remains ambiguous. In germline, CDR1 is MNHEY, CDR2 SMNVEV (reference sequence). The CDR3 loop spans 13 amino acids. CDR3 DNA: TGTGCCGGCAGTTTCGGGCAGGAGTATGGCTACACCTTC. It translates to CAGSFGQEYGYTF.

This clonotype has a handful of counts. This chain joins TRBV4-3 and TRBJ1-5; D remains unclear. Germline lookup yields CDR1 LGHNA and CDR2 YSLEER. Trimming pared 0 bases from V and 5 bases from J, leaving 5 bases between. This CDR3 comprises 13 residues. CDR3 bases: TGCGCCAGCAGCCAAGAGGCCGATCAGCCCCAGCATTTT. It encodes CASSQEADQPQHF.

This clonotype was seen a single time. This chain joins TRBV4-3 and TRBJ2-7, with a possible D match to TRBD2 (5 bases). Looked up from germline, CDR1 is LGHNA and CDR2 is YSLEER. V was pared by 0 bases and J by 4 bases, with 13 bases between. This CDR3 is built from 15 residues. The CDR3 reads CASSQDPGEPYEQYF. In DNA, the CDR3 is TGCGCCAGCAGCCAAGATCCCGGGGAGCCTTACGAGCAGTACTTC.

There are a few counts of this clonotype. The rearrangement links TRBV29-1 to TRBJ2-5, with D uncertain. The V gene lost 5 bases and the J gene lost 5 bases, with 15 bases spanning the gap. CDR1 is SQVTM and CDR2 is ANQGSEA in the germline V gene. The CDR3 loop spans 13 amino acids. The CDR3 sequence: CSVRGTKAETQYF. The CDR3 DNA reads TGCAGCGTTCGAGGTACCAAGGCCGAGACCCAGTACTTC.